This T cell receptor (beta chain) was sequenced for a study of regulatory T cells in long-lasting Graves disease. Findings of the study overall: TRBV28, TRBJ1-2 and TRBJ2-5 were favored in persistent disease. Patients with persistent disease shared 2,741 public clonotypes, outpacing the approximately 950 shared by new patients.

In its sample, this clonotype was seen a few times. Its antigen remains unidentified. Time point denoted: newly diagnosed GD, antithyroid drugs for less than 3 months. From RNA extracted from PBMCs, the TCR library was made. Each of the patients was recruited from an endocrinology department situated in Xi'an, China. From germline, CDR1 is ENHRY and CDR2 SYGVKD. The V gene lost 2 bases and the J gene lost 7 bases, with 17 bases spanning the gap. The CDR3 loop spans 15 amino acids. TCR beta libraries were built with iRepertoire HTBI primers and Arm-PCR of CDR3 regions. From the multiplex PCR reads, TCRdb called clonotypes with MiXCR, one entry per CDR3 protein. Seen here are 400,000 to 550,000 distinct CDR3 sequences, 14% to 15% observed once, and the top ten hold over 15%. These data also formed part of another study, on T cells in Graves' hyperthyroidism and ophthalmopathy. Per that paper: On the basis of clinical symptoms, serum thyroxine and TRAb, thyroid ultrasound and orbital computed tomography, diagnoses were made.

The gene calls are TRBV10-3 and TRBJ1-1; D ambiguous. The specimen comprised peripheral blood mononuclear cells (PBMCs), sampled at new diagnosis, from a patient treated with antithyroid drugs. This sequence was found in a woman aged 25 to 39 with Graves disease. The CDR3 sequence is CAISEKAGWILEAFF. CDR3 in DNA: TGTGCCATCAGTGAGAAGGCAGGTTGGATACTTGAAGCTTTCTTT.